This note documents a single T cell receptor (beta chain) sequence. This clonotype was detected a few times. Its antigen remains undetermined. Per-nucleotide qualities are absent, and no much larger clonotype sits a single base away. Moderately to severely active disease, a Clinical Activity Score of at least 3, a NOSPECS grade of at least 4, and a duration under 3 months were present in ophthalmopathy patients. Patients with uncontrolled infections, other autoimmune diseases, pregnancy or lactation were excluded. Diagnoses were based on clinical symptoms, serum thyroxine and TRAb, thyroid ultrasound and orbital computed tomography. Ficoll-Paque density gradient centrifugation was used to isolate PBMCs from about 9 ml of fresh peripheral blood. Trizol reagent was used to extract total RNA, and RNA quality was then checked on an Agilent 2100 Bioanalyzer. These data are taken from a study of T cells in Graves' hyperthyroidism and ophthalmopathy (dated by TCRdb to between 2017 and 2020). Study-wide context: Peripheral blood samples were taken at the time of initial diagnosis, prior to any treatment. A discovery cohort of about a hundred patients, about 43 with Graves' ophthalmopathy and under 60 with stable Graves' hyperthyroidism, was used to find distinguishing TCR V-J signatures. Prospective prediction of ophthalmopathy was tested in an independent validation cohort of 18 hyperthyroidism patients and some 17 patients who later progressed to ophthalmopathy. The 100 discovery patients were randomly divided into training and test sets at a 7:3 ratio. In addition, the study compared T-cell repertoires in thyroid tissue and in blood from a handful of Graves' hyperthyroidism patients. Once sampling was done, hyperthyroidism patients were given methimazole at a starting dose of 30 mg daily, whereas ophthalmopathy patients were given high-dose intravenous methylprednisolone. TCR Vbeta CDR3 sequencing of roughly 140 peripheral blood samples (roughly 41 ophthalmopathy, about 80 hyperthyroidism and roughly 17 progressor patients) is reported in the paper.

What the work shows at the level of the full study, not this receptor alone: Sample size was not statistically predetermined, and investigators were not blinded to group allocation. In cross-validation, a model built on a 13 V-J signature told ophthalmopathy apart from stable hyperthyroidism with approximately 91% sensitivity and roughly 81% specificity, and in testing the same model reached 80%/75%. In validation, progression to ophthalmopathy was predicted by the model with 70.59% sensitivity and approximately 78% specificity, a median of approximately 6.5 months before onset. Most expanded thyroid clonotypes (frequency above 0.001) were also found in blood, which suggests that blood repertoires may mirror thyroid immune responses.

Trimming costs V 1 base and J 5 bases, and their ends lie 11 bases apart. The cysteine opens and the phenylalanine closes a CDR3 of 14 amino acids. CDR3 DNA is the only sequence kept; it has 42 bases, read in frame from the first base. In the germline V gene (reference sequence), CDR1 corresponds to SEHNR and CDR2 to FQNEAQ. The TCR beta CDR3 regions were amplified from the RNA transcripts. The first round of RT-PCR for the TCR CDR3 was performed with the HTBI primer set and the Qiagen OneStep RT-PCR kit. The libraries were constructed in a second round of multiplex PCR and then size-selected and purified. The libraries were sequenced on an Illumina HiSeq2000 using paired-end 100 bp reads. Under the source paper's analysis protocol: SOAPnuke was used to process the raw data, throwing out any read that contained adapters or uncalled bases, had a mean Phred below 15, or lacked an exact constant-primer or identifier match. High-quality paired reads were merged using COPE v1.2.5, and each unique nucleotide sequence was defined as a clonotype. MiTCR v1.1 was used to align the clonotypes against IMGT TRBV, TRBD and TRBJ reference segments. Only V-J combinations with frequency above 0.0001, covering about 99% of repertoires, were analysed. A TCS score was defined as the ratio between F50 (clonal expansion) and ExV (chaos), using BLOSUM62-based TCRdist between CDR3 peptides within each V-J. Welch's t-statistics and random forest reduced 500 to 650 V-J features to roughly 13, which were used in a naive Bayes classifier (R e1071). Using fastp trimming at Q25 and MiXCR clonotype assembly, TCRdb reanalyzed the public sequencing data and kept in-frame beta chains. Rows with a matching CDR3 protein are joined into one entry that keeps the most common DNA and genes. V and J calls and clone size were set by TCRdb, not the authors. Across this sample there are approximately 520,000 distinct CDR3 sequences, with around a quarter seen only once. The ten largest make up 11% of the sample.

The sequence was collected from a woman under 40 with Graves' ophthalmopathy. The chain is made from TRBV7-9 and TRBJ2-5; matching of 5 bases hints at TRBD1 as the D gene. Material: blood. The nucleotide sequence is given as TGTGCCAGCAGCTTAGTCGCAGGGTTTGAGACCCAGTACTTC. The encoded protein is CASSLVAGFETQYF. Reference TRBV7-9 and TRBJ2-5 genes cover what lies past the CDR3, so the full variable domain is DTGVSQNPRHKITKRGQNVTFRCDPISEHNRLYWYRQTLGQGPEFLTYFQNEAQLEKSRLLSDRFSAERPKGSFSTLEIQRTEQGDSAMYLCASSLVAGFETQYFGPGTRLLVL.